A selection of T cell receptor beta chains follows, all from one sample in a study of OX40 agonist ivuxolimab in advanced cancers. Some clones are missing from TCRdb's copy, which holds only in-frame ones; the method was immunoSEQ multiplex PCR. The sample consists of about 25,000 clones, approximately 83% of them appearing once. The material sequenced was CD4+ or CD8+ T cells sorted from blood, taken in a trial of the OX40 agonist ivuxolimab. These receptors were taken from an adult with an advanced solid tumor such as melanoma, head and neck, liver or kidney cancer. Each CDR3 is given with its conserved first and last residue. A D gene is named only where the DNA matches it firmly. Expanded clones get a size class; other rows say once, few or many, or leave the size out.

d_call,v_call,j_call,clone_size,cdr3_aa,cdr3_nt
-,TRBV6-5,TRBJ2-1,once,CASSYSNWNEQFF,TGTGCCAGCAGTTACTCGAATTGGAATGAGCAGTTCTTC
TRBD1,TRBV15,TRBJ1-2,-,CATRVADRVDGYTF,TGTGCCACCAGAGTCGCGGACAGGGTGGATGGCTACACCTTC
-,TRBV6-1,TRBJ2-1,-,CASSGTSGREQFF,TGTGCCAGCAGTGGGACTTCGGGGCGTGAGCAGTTCTTC
-,TRBV7-2,TRBJ2-1,-,CASSLGQGGEQFF,TGTGCCAGCAGCTTAGGCCAGGGCGGGGAGCAGTTCTTC
-,TRBV28,TRBJ2-3,-,CASSLAGGTDTQYF,TGTGCCAGCAGTTTGGCCGGAGGCACAGATACGCAGTATTTT
TRBD1,TRBV9,TRBJ2-3,-,CASSTGQGLADTQYF,TGTGCCAGCAGCACCGGACAGGGGTTGGCAGATACGCAGTATTTT
TRBD2,TRBV27,TRBJ2-3,-,CASSLSGRSTDTQYF,TGTGCCAGCAGTCTTAGCGGGAGAAGCACAGATACGCAGTATTTT
-,TRBV2,TRBJ1-5,-,CASSGSRGNQPQHF,TGTGCCAGCAGTGGGAGCAGAGGCAATCAGCCCCAGCATTTT
TRBD1,TRBV7-9,TRBJ1-3,-,CASSLTGAGNTIYF,TGTGCCAGCAGCTTGACAGGGGCTGGAAACACCATATATTTT
TRBD2,TRBV7-8,TRBJ2-1,-,CASRQWASGDNEQFF,TGTGCCAGCCGACAGTGGGCTAGCGGGGACAATGAGCAGTTCTTC
TRBD1,TRBV6-1,TRBJ2-7,few,CASSEGDSSYEQYF,TGTGCCAGCAGTGAAGGGGACAGCTCCTACGAGCAGTACTTC
-,TRBV6-5,TRBJ1-1,few,CASSYSTESNTEAFF,TGTGCCAGCAGTTACTCGACCGAATCGAACACTGAAGCTTTCTTT
TRBD2,TRBV18,TRBJ2-1,-,CASSPRAGDSYNEQFF,TGTGCCAGCTCACCTCGAGCGGGGGATTCCTACAATGAGCAGTTCTTC
-,TRBV30,TRBJ2-1,-,CAWSSPEQPYNEQFF,TGTGCCTGGAGTTCTCCGGAGCAGCCCTACAATGAGCAGTTCTTC
-,TRBV10-3,TRBJ2-1,once,CAISEGGRVDNEQFF,TGTGCCATCAGTGAGGGAGGCAGGGTCGACAATGAGCAGTTCTTC
-,TRBV5-8,TRBJ2-1,-,CASSLADNEQFF,TGTGCCAGCAGCTTGGCTGACAATGAGCAGTTCTTC
-,TRBV4-3,TRBJ1-4,-,CASSQGRVGGNEKLFF,TGCGCCAGCAGCCAAGGTCGGGTTGGAGGTAATGAAAAACTGTTTTTT
-,TRBV19,TRBJ2-1,-,CASSTRESYNEQFF,TGTGCCAGTAGTACCCGAGAGTCCTACAATGAGCAGTTCTTC
-,TRBV2,TRBJ2-3,-,CATEGVSADTQYF,TGTGCCACGGAGGGGGTAAGCGCAGATACGCAGTATTTT
TRBD1,TRBV9,TRBJ1-2,-,CASSVGTGGRSHYGYTF,TGTGCCAGCAGCGTAGGGACAGGGGGCCGATCCCACTATGGCTACACCTTC
-,TRBV14,TRBJ2-7,-,CASSHPGTGRRYEQYF,TGTGCCAGCAGCCATCCGGGGACGGGTCGTAGATACGAGCAGTACTTC
-,TRBV29-1,TRBJ2-6,medium-sized,CSVVTFGANVLTF,TGCAGCGTTGTAACATTTGGGGCCAACGTCCTGACTTTC
-,TRBV27,TRBJ1-1,-,CASSPVDRIVEAFF,TGTGCCAGCAGTCCCGTTGACCGAATCGTTGAAGCTTTCTTT
-,TRBV20-1,TRBJ1-2,once,CSGGTNYGYTF,TGCAGTGGGGGAACTAACTATGGCTACACCTTC
-,TRBV28,TRBJ1-1,-,CASSTRRAARTEAFF,TGTGCCAGCAGTACCAGGAGGGCAGCACGGACTGAAGCTTTCTTT
-,TRBV10-3,TRBJ2-7,-,CAISEVRAYEQYF,TGTGCCATCAGTGAGGTCAGGGCCTACGAGCAGTACTTC
TRBD1,TRBV7-2,TRBJ2-7,-,CASSSGTGPYEQYF,TGTGCCAGCAGCTCCGGGACAGGGCCTTACGAGCAGTACTTC
TRBD2,TRBV6-6,TRBJ2-3,-,CASSPASGPTDTQYF,TGTGCCAGCAGCCCCGCTAGCGGCCCCACAGATACGCAGTATTTT
-,TRBV6-4,TRBJ2-2,-,CASSRIANTGELFF,TGTGCCAGTTCCAGGATCGCGAACACCGGGGAGCTGTTTTTT
-,TRBV9,TRBJ1-1,medium-sized,CASSVGNGEAFF,TGTGCCAGCAGCGTCGGAAATGGAGAAGCTTTCTTT
TRBD1,TRBV29-1,TRBJ2-3,few,CSVEGQGMTDTQYF,TGCAGCGTGGAGGGACAGGGGATGACAGATACGCAGTATTTT
-,TRBV7-2,TRBJ1-5,-,CASSPSRNQPQHF,TGTGCCAGCAGCCCGTCGCGCAATCAGCCCCAGCATTTT
TRBD2,TRBV9,TRBJ2-1,-,CASSSYPGTSGARNEQFF,TGTGCCAGCAGCTCCTATCCCGGGACTAGCGGGGCCCGCAATGAGCAGTTCTTC
-,TRBV4-3,TRBJ1-3,-,CASSPRVSSGNTIYF,TGCGCCAGCAGCCCTCGGGTCTCCTCTGGAAACACCATATATTTT
TRBD2,TRBV13,TRBJ2-7,-,CASSLTGREPSYEQYF,TGTGCCAGCAGCTTAACGGGGCGGGAGCCCTCCTACGAGCAGTACTTC
TRBD1,TRBV28,TRBJ1-5,-,CASGRTGDYNQPQHF,TGTGCCAGCGGTCGTACAGGGGACTACAATCAGCCCCAGCATTTT
-,TRBV11-2,TRBJ2-1,few,CASSGGPYSSYNEQFF,TGTGCCAGCAGCGGCGGACCTTATAGCTCCTACAATGAGCAGTTCTTC
TRBD1,TRBV7-9,TRBJ1-6,-,CASSFDRVISPLHF,TGTGCCAGCAGCTTTGACAGGGTAATCTCACCCCTCCACTTT
-,TRBV5-1,TRBJ2-1,-,CASSLIVRDSYNEQFF,TGCGCCAGCAGCTTGATTGTGCGGGACTCCTACAATGAGCAGTTCTTC
-,TRBV4-3,TRBJ2-1,-,CASSQARLFYNEQFF,TGCGCCAGCAGCCAGGCCCGACTCTTCTACAATGAGCAGTTCTTC
-,TRBV30,TRBJ2-7,-,CAWRVGRGAYEQYF,TGTGCCTGGAGGGTGGGGAGGGGGGCATACGAGCAGTACTTC
-,TRBV4-1,TRBJ2-1,-,CASSPLGAPRSYNEQFF,TGCGCCAGCAGCCCACTAGGGGCCCCCCGCTCCTACAATGAGCAGTTCTTC
-,TRBV13,TRBJ2-3,-,CASSLGSTDTQYF,TGTGCCAGCAGCTTAGGAAGCACAGATACGCAGTATTTT
TRBD1,TRBV4-2,TRBJ2-7,-,CASSQGDRGSYEQYF,TGTGCCAGCAGCCAAGGGGACAGGGGCTCCTACGAGCAGTACTTC
-,TRBV9,TRBJ2-7,-,CASSVTSSGEQYF,TGTGCCAGCAGCGTCACTAGCTCGGGTGAGCAGTACTTC
-,TRBV9,TRBJ2-3,-,CASSVEGPSSTDTQYF,TGTGCCAGCAGCGTGGAGGGGCCCTCTAGCACAGATACGCAGTATTTT
-,TRBV29-1,TRBJ1-2,-,CSVVGLNGYTF,TGCAGCGTTGTAGGGTTGAATGGCTACACCTTC
-,TRBV7-2,TRBJ2-7,-,CASSLVPRDTYEQYF,TGTGCCAGCAGCTTAGTCCCCAGGGACACCTACGAGCAGTACTTC
-,TRBV25-1,TRBJ1-5,-,CASSAREGQPQHF,TGTGCCAGCAGTGCCCGGGAGGGCCAGCCCCAGCATTTT
TRBD1,TRBV19,TRBJ2-7,-,CASSSQGENEQYF,TGTGCCAGTAGTAGCCAGGGGGAAAACGAGCAGTACTTC
TRBD2,TRBV13,TRBJ2-5,once,CASSLGGGGLAEETQYF,TGTGCCAGCAGCTTAGGGGGGGGAGGACTAGCGGAAGAGACCCAGTACTTC
-,TRBV5-8,TRBJ2-1,once,CASTPRREQFF,TGTGCCAGCACCCCGCGCAGGGAGCAGTTCTTC
TRBD1,TRBV7-9,TRBJ1-6,few,CASSWDRVGSPLHF,TGTGCCAGCAGCTGGGACAGGGTGGGTTCACCCCTCCACTTT
-,TRBV27,TRBJ1-3,-,CASSATRDGNTIYF,TGTGCCAGCAGTGCAACTCGTGATGGAAACACCATATATTTT
TRBD2,TRBV11-2,TRBJ2-7,-,CASSKPGTSGDYEQYF,TGTGCCAGCAGCAAGCCCGGGACTAGCGGAGACTACGAGCAGTACTTC
-,TRBV19,TRBJ1-2,-,CASSLGVGYTF,TGTGCCAGTAGTCTGGGAGTGGGCTACACCTTC
-,TRBV7-9,TRBJ1-1,-,CASEKLAGTLNTEAFF,TGTGCCAGCGAAAAGTTGGCAGGGACGCTGAACACTGAAGCTTTCTTT
-,TRBV19,TRBJ2-3,once,CASSTSVPVGTDTQYF,TGTGCCAGTAGTACCTCGGTCCCCGTGGGCACAGATACGCAGTATTTT
TRBD1,TRBV4-2,TRBJ1-3,-,CASSQEEQGAIGNTIYF,TGTGCCAGCAGCCAAGAAGAACAGGGGGCGATTGGAAACACCATATATTTT